What follows describes a single TCR beta chain. What it binds is not known. This entry is derived from a study of tissue T cells after allogeneic stem cell transplantation. V dropped 5 bases and J dropped 4; count of bases not matched to a gene: 10. CDR1 SGHTA and CDR2 FQGNSA come from the germline V gene. The CDR3 length is 15 residues. Whole-study results and caveats: The patient cohort was small and clinically heterogeneous, with limited sampling depth. The study did not identify alloreactive or antigen-specific tissue TCRs, and some clones might be persisting host cells.

The method was immunoSEQ multiplex PCR; TCRdb's version includes in-frame clones alone and lacks a portion of them. The sample gives some 24,000 clones, less than 85% of which show up once; roughly 7.1% is in the top ten. This TCR was recovered from a female donor over 55 with lung cancer. The material was tissue from the ileum, obtained at autopsy. V gene TRBV7-2 combines with J gene TRBJ2-5; 7 bases are shared with TRBD1. The chain's CDR3 is CASSRTGQPAETQYF. For the CDR3, the DNA is TGTGCCAGCAGCCGTACGGGACAGCCGGCAGAGACCCAGTACTTC.